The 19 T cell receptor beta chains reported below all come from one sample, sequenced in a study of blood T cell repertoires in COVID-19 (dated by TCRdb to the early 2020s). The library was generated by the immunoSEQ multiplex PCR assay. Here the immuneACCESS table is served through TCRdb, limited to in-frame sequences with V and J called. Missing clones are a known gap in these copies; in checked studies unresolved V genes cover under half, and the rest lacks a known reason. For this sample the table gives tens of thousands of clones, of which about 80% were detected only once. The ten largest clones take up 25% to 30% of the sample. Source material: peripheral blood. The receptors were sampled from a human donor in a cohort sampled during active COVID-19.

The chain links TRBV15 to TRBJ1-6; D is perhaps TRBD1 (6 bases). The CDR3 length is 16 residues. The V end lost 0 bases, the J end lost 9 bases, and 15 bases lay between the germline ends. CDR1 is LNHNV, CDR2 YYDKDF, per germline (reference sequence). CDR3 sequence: CATSRDLGGAGSPLHF. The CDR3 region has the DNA TGTGCCACCAGCAGAGATCTAGGGGGGGCAGGTTCACCCCTCCACTTT.

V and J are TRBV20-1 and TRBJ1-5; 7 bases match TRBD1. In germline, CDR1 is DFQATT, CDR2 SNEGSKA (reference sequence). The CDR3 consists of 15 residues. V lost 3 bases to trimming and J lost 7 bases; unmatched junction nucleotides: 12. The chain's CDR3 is CSASKGATPNQPQHF. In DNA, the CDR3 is TGCAGTGCTAGTAAGGGGGCAACCCCCAACCAGCCCCAGCATTTT.

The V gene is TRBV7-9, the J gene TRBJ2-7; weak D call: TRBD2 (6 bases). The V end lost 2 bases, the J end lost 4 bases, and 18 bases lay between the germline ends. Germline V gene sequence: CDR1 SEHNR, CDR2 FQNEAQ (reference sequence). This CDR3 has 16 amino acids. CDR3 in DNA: TGTGCCAGCAGCTTAATCGGGACTCCTCCCAAGTACGAGCAGTACTTC. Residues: CASSLIGTPPKYEQYF.

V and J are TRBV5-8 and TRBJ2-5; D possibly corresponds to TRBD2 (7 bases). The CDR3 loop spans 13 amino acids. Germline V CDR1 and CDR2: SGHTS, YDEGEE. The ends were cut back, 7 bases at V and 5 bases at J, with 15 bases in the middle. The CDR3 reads CASGRGAFETQYF. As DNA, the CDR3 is TGTGCCAGCGGACGGGGGGCGTTTGAGACCCAGTACTTC.

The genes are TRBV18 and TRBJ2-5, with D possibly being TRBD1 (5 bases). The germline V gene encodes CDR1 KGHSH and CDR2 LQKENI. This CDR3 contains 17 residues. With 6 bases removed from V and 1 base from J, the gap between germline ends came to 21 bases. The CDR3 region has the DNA TGTGCCAGCTCCTACACTGGGGCTCCCAGCCCCCAAGAGACCCAGTACTTC. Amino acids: CASSYTGAPSPQETQYF. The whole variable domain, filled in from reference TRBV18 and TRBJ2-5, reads NAGVMQNPRHLVRRRGQEARLRCSPMKGHSHVYWYRQLPEEGLKFMVYLQKENIIDESGMPKERFSAEFPKEGPSILRIQQVVRGDSAAYFCASSYTGAPSPQETQYFGPGTRLLVL.

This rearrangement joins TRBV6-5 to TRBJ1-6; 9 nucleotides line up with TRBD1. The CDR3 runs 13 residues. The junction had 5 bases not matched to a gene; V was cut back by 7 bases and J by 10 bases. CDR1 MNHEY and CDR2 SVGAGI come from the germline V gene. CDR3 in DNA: TGTGCCAGCACCTGGGACAGGGACTCACCCCTCCACTTT. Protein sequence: CASTWDRDSPLHF.

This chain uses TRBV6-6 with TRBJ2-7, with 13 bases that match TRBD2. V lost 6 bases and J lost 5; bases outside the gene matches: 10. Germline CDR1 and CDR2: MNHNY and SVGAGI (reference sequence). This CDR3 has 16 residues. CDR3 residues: CASSIGLAGELHEQYF. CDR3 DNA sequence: TGTGCCAGCAGCATCGGACTAGCGGGGGAGCTGCACGAGCAGTACTTC.

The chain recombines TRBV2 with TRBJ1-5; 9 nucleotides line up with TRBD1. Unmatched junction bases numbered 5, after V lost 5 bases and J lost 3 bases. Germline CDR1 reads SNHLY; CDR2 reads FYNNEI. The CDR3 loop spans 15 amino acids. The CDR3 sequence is CASSQGQGNNQPQHF. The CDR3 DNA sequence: TGTGCCAGCAGTCAGGGACAGGGAAACAATCAGCCCCAGCATTTT.

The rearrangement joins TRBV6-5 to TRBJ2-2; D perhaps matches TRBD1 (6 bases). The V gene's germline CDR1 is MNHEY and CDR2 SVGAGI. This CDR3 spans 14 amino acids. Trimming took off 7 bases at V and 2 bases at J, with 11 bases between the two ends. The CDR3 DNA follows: TGTGCCAGCAAGGGGACACACAACACCGGGGAGCTGTTTTTT. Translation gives CASKGTHNTGELFF.

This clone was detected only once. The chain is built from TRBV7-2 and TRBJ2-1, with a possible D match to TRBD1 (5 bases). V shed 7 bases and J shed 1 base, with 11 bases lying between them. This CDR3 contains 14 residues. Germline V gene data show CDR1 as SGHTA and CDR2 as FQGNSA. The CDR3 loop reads CASTPGASYNEQFF. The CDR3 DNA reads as TGTGCCAGCACCCCTGGGGCTTCCTACAATGAGCAGTTCTTC. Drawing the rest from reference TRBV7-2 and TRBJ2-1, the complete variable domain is GAGVSQSPSNKVTEKGKDVELRCDPISGHTALYWYRQSLGQGLEFLIYFQGNSAPDKSGLPSDRFSAERTGGSVSTLTIQRTQQEDSAVYLCASTPGASYNEQFFGPGTRLTVL.

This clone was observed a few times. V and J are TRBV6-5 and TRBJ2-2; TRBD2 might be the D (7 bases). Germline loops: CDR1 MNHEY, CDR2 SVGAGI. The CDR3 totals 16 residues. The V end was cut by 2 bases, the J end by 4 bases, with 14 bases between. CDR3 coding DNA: TGTGCCAGCAGTTACAGGGGGGGGGCGCCCACCGGGGAGCTGTTTTTT. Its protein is CASSYRGGAPTGELFF.

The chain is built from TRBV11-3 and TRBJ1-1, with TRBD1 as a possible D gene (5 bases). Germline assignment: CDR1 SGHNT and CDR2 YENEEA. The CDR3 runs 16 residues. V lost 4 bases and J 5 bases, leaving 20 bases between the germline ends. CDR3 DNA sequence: TGTGCCAGCAGCTCGGGGATGCAGGGAGGAAAGACTGAAGCTTTCTTT. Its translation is CASSSGMQGGKTEAFF.

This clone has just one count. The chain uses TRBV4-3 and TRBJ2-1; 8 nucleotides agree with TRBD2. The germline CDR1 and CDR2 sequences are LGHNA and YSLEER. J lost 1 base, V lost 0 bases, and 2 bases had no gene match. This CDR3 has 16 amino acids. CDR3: CASSQDTSGSYNEQFF. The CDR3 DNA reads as TGCGCCAGCAGCCAAGACACTAGCGGTTCCTACAATGAGCAGTTCTTC.

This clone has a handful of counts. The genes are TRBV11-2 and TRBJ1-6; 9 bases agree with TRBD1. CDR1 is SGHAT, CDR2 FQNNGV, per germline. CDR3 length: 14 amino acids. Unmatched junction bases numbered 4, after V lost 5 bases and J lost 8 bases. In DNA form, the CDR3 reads TGTGCCAGCAGCCGGGACAGGGCTTATTCACCCCTCCACTTT. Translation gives CASSRDRAYSPLHF.

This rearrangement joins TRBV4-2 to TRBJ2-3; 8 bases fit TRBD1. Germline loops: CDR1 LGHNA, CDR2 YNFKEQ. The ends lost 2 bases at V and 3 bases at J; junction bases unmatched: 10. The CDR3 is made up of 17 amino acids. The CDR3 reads CASSQPRAGGATDTQYF. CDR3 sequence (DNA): TGTGCCAGCAGCCAACCAAGGGCAGGGGGCGCGACAGATACGCAGTATTTT.

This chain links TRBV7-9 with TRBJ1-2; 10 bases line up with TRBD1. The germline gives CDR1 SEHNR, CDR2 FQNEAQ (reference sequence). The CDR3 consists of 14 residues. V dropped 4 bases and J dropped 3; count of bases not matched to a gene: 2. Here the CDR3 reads CASSSGQGHYGYTF. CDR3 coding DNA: TGTGCCAGCAGCTCGGGACAGGGGCACTATGGCTACACCTTC.

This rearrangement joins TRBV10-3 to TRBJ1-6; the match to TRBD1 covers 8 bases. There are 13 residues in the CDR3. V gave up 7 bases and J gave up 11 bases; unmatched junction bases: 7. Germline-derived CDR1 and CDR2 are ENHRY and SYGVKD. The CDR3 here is CAINLDRDAPLHF. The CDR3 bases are TGTGCCATCAACCTGGACAGGGATGCACCCCTCCACTTT.

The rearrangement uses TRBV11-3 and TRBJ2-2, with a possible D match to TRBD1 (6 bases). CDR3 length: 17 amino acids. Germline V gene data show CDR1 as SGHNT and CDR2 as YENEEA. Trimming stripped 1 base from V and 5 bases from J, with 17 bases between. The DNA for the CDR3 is TGTGCCAGCAGCTTAGGGGAGACAGGCCTTAGGACCGGGGAGCTGTTTTTT. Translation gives CASSLGETGLRTGELFF.

CDR3 DNA: TGTGCCAGCAGCCCCTGGGTCCGGGGGACCGGGGAGCTGTTTTTT. Translation gives CASSPWVRGTGELFF. The V and J genes are TRBV11-3 and TRBJ2-2, with D possibly being TRBD2 (6 bases). The germline V gene has CDR1 SGHNT and CDR2 YENEEA. The CDR3 sequence is 15 residues long. V dropped 5 bases and J dropped 5 bases, with 15 bases sitting between them. Filled out from reference TRBV11-3 and TRBJ2-2, the complete variable domain reads EAGVVQSPRYKIIEKKQPVAFWCNPISGHNTLYWYLQNLGQGPELLIRYENEEAVDDSQLPKDRFSAERLKGVDSTLKIQPAELGDSAVYLCASSPWVRGTGELFFGEGSRLTVL.